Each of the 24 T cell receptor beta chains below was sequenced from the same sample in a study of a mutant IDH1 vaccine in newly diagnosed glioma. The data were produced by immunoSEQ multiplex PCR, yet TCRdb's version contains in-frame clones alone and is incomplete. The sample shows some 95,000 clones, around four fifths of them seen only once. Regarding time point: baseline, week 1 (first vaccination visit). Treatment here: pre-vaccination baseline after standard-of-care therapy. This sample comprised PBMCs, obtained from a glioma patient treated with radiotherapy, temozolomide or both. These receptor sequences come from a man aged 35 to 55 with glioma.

CDR3 loop: CASSIQGAAYGYTF. The CDR3 nucleotides read TGTGCCAGTAGTATACAGGGGGCGGCTTATGGCTACACCTTC. This chain connects TRBV19 to TRBJ1-2, with 8 bases fitting TRBD1. Trimming cost V 2 bases and J 5 bases; bases outside gene matches: 4. CDR3 length equals 14 residues. Germline values: CDR1 LNHDA, CDR2 SQIVND (reference sequence).

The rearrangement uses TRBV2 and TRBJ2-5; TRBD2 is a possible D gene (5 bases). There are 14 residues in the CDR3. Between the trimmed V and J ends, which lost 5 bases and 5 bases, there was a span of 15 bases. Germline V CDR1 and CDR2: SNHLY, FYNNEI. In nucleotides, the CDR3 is TGTGCCAGCAGTTGGAAGACTATGGGGGAGACCCAGTACTTC. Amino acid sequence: CASSWKTMGETQYF.

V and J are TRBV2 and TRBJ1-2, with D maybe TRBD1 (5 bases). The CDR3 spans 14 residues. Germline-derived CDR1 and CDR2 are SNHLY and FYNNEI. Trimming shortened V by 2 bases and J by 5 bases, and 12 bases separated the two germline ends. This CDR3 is CASSEMGLRYGYTF. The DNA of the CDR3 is TGTGCCAGCAGTGAAATGGGGCTTAGATATGGCTACACCTTC.

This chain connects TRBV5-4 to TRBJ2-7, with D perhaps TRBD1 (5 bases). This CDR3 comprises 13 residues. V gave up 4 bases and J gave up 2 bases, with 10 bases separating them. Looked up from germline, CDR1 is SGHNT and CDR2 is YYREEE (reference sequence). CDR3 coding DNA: TGTGCCAGCAGCCAGGGTCCGACCTACGAGCAGTACTTC. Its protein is CASSQGPTYEQYF.

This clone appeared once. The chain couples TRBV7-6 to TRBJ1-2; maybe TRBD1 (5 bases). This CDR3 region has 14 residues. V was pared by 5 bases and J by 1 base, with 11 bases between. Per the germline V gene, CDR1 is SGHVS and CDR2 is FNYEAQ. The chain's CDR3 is CASSQGRNNYGYTF. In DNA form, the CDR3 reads TGTGCCAGCAGCCAGGGACGGAATAACTATGGCTACACCTTC. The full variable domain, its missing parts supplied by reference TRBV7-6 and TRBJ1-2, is GAGVSQSPRYKVTKRGQDVALRCDPISGHVSLYWYRQALGQGPEFLTYFNYEAQQDKSGLPNDRFSAERPEGSISTLTIQRTEQRDSAMYRCASSQGRNNYGYTFGSGTRLTVV.

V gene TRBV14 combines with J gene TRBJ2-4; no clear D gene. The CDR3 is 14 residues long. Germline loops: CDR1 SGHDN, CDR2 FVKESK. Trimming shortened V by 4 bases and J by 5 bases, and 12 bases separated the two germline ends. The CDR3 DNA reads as TGTGCCAGCAGCCTCTTGGGGTTTGAAAACATTCAGTACTTC. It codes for CASSLLGFENIQYF.

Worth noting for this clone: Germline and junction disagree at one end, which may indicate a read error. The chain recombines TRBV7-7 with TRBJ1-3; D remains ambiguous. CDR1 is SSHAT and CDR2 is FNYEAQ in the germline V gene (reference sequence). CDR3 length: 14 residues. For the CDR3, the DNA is TGTGCTAGCAGCTTAACCAGCTCTGGAAACACCATATATTTT. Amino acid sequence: CASSLTSSGNTIYF.

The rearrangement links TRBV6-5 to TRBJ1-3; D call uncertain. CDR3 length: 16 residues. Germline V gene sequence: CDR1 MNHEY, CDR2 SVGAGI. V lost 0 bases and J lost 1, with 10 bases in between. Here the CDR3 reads CASSYSISGSGNTIYF. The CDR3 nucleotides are TGTGCCAGCAGTTACTCGATATCGGGGTCTGGAAACACCATATATTTT.

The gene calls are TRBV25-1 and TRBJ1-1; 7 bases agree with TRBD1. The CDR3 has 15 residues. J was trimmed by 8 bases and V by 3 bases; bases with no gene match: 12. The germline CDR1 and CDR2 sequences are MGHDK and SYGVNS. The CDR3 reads CASSEGTADEREAFF. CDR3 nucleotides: TGTGCCAGCAGTGAGGGGACAGCCGATGAGCGGGAAGCTTTCTTT.

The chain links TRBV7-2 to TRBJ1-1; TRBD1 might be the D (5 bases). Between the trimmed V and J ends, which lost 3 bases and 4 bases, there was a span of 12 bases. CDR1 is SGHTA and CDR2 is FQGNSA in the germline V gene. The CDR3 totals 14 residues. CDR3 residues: CASSFRAGGTEAFF. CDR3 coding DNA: TGTGCCAGCAGCTTCAGGGCCGGGGGCACTGAAGCTTTCTTT. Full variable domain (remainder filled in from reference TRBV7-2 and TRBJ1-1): GAGVSQSPSNKVTEKGKDVELRCDPISGHTALYWYRQSLGQGLEFLIYFQGNSAPDKSGLPSDRFSAERTGGSVSTLTIQRTQQEDSAVYLCASSFRAGGTEAFFGQGTRLTVV.

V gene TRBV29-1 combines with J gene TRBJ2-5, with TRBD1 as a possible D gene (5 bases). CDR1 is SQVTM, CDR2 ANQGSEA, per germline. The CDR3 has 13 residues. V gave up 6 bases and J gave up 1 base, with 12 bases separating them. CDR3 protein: CSVADRFQETQYF. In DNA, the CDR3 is TGCAGCGTGGCTGACAGATTCCAAGAGACCCAGTACTTC.

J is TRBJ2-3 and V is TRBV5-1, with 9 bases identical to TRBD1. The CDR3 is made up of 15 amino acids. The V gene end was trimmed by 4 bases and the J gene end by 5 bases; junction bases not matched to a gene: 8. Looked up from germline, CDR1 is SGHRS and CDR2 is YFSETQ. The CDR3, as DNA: TGCGCCAGCAGCGTGGACAGGGGCGCGGGAGATACGCAGTATTTT. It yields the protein CASSVDRGAGDTQYF. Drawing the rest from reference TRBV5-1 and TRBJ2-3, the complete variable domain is KAGVTQTPRYLIKTRGQQVTLSCSPISGHRSVSWYQQTPGQGLQFLFEYFSETQRNKGNFPGRFSGRQFSNSRSEMNVSTLELGDSALYLCASSVDRGAGDTQYFGPGTRLTVL.

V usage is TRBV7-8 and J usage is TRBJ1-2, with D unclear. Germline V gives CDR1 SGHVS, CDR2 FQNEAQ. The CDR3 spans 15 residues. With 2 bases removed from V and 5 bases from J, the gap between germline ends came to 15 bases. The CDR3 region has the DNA TGTGCCAGCAGCTTATCGGCGGGATTAGGGTATGGCTACACCTTC. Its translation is CASSLSAGLGYGYTF.

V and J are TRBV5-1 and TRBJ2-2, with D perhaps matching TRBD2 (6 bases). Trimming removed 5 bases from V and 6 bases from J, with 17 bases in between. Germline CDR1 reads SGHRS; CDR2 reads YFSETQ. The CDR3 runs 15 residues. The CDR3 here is CASRVGGTEAGELFF. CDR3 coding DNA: TGCGCCAGCAGGGTGGGAGGAACCGAGGCCGGGGAGCTGTTTTTT.

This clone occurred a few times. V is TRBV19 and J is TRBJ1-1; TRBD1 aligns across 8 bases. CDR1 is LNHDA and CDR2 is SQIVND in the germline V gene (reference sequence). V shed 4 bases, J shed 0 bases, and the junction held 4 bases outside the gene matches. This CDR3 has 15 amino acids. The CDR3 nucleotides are TGTGCCAGTAGTACTTCGACAGGGGTGAACACTGAAGCTTTCTTT. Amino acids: CASSTSTGVNTEAFF. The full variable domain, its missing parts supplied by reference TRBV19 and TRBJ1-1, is DGGITQSPKYLFRKEGQNVTLSCEQNLNHDAMYWYRQDPGQGLRLIYYSQIVNDFQKGDIAEGYSVSREKKESFPLTVTSAQKNPTAFYLCASSTSTGVNTEAFFGQGTRLTVV.

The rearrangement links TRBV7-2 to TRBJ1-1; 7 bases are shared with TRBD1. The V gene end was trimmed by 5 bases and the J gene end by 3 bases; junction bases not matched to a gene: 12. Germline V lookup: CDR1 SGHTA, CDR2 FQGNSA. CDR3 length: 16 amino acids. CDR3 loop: CASSPRTGVADTEAFF. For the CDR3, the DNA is TGTGCCAGCAGCCCTCGGACAGGAGTGGCGGACACTGAAGCTTTCTTT.

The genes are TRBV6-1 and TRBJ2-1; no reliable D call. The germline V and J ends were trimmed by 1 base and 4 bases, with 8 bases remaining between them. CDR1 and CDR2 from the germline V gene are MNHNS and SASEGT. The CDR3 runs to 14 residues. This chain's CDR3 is CASSEEAEYNEQFF. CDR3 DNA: TGTGCCAGCAGTGAAGAGGCGGAATACAATGAGCAGTTCTTC.

The CDR3 loop reads CAIGGTGDTEAFF. In nucleotides, the CDR3 is TGTGCCATAGGGGGGACAGGGGACACTGAAGCTTTCTTT. This chain connects TRBV10-3 to TRBJ1-1; 10 positions match TRBD1. CDR1 and CDR2 from the germline V gene are ENHRY and SYGVKD. The trim removed 9 bases at V and 3 bases at J, leaving 4 bases unmatched. This CDR3 has 13 amino acids.

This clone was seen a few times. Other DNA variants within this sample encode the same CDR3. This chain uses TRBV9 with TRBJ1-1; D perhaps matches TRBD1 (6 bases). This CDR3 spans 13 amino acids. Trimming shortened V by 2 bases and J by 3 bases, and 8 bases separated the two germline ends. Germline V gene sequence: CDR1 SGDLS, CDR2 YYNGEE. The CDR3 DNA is TGTGCCAGCAGCGTTGGGGGCGACACTGAAGCTTTCTTT. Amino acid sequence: CASSVGGDTEAFF.

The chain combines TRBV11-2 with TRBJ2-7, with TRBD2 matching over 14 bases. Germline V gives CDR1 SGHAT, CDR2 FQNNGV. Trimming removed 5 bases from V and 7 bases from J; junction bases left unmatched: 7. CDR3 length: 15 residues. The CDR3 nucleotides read TGTGCCAGCAGCCTCGGGACTAGCGGGGGAAGAGAGCAGTACTTC. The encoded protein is CASSLGTSGGREQYF.

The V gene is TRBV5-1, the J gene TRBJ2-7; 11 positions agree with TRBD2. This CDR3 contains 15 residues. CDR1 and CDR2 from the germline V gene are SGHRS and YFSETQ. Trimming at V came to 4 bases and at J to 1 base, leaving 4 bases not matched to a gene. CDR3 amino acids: CASSVGTSGSYEQYF. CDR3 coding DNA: TGCGCCAGCAGCGTCGGGACTAGCGGATCCTACGAGCAGTACTTC.

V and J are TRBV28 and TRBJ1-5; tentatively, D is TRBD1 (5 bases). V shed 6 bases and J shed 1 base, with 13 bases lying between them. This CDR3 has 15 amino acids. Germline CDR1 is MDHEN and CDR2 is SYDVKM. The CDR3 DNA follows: TGTGCCAGCAGCCGTCAGGCAGGGAGCAATCAGCCCCAGCATTTT. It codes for CASSRQAGSNQPQHF.

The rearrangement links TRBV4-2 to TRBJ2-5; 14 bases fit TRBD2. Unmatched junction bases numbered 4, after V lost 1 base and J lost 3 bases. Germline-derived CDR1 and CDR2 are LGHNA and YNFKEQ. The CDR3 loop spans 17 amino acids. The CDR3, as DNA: TGTGCCAGCAGCCAAGCCCCGGGACTAGCGGGGGAAGAGACCCAGTACTTC. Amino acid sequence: CASSQAPGLAGEETQYF.

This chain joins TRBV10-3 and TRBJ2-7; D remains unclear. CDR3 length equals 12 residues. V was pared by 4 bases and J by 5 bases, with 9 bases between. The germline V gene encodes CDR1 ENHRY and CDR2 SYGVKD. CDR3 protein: CAISVIGNEQYF. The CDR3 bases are TGTGCCATCAGTGTAATAGGAAACGAGCAGTACTTC.